This T cell receptor beta chain was recorded in a study of cytomegalovirus exposure and HLA in healthy donors. Whole-study findings and limits: TCR beta V- and J-gene trimming, according to a later analysis, was linked to a missense DCLRE1C variant. Later work found that TCR association rates differed between HLA loci; DRB1 had the most and HLA-C the fewest.

PCR involved 60 Vbeta and 13 Jbeta primers. Some clones are missing from TCRdb's copy, which holds only in-frame ones; the method was immunoSEQ multiplex PCR. The table for this sample gives roughly 34,000 clones. A note on this clone: Its antigen is not identified.

Trimming at V came to 2 bases and at J to 0 bases, leaving 21 bases not matched to a gene. The CDR3 has 21 amino acids. The germline V gene has CDR1 GTSNPN and CDR2 SVGIG (reference sequence). Material: PBMCs. This clonotype originated in a man aged 35 to 55 in good health and CMV-seronegative. The V gene is TRBV30, the J gene TRBJ1-2; 10 nucleotides match TRBD1. CDR3 sequence reads: CAWSPTRGQGSIFGANYGYTF. DNA of the CDR3: TGTGCCTGGAGTCCTACGCGGGGACAGGGGAGTATTTTTGGAGCTAACTATGGCTACACCTTC.